This T cell receptor beta chain was obtained from a study of blood T cell repertoires in COVID-19. In the study overall: Acute-phase and convalescent COVID-19 samples originated in the United States, Italy and Spain.

Trimming took 0 bases from V and 2 from J, leaving 14 bases between them. CDR3 length: 17 amino acids. Germline V gene sequence: CDR1 LGHNA, CDR2 YSLEER. Original analysis: Amplification of reference gene primers was used by the study to estimate nucleated cell counts. Assay: immunoSEQ multiplex PCR; the TCRdb copy retains only in-frame clones and omits some. The V and J calls and clone size are taken from that table; D and trimming were inferred from the DNA. The sample carries 220,000 or so clones, under 90% recorded once. This clone was seen more than once but under ten times. The chain uses TRBV4-3 and TRBJ2-1; perhaps TRBD2 as D (5 bases). Sequenced: peripheral blood. This clonotype was obtained from a man aged 25-45 years with active or convalescent COVID-19. CDR3 residues: CASSQDQAGSAYNEQFF. CDR3 in DNA: TGCGCCAGCAGCCAAGATCAGGCGGGTAGCGCCTACAATGAGCAGTTCTTC.